The entry below gives a single T cell receptor beta chain sequence along with its context. Antigen unknown. The entirety of the isolated RNA underwent reverse transcription, so expressed TCRB transcripts were sequenced. An average around 3.3 million reads came from naive, central memory and regulatory T cell samples. TCRdb's table, derived via immunoSEQ multiplex PCR, lists solely in-frame clones and lacks some. The repertoire has nearly 350,000 clones, 7% to 10% of them found once; the top ten carry roughly 1%. The data stem from a study of beta chain features in type 1 diabetes. General study points: Among all four CD4+ subsets, Type 1 diabetes patients had TCRB CDR3s that were moderately but significantly shorter. Patients' naive, central memory and regulatory TCRB repertoires appeared more alike than those of healthy donors. Cells expressing TCR highly could be over-represented by cDNA sequencing.

The germline V and J ends were trimmed by 0 bases and 0 bases, with 7 bases remaining between them. CDR1 is SGHNT, CDR2 YYREEE, per germline (reference sequence). This CDR3 is 15 amino acids long. Sequenced sample: central memory CD4+ T cells from blood. This receptor was identified in a man younger than 45 with type 1 diabetes. The chain recombines TRBV5-4 with TRBJ1-3; D remains unclear. In DNA form, the CDR3 reads TGTGCCAGCAGCTTGGACAGTTACTCTGGAAACACCATATATTTT. Amino acids: CASSLDSYSGNTIYF.